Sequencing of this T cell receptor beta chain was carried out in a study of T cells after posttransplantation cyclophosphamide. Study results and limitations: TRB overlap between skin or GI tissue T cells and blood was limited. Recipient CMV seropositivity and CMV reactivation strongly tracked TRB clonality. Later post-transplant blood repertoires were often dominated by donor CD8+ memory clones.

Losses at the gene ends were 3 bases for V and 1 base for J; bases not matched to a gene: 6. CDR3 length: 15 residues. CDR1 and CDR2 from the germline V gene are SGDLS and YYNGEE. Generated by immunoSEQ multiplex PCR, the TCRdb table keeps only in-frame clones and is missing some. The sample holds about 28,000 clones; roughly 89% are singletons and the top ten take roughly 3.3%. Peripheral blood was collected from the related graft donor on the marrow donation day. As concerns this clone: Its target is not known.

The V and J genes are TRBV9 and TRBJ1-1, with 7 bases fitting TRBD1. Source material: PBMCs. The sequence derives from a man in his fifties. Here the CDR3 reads CASSASDRENTEAFF. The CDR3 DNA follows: TGTGCCAGCAGCGCGAGCGACAGGGAGAACACTGAAGCTTTCTTT.